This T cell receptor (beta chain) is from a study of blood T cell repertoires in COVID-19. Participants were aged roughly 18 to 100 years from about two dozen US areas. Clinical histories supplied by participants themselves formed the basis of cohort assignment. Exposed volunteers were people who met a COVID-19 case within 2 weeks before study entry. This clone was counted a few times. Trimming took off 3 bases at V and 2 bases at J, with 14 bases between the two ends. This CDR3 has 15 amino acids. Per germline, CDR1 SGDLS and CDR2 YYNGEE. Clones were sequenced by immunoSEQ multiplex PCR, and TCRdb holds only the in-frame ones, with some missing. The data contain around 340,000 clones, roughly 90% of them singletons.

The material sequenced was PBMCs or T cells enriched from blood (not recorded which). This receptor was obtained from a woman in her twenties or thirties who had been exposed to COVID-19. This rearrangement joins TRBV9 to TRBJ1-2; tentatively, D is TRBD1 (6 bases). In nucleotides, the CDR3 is TGTGCCAGCAGCGCCGGAGGACAGTCCAACTATGGCTACACCTTC. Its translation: CASSAGGQSNYGYTF.